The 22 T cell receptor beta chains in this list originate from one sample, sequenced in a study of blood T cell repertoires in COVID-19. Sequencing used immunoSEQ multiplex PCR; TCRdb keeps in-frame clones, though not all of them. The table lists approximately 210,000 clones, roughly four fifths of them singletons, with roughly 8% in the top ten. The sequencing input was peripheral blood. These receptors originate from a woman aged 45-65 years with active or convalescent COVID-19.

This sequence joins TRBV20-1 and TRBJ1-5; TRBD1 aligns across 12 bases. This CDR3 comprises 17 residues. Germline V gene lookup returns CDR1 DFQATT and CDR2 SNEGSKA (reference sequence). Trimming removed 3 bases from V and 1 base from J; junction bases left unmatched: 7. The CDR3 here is CSASGGTGGTSNQPQHF. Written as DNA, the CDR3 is TGCAGTGCTAGTGGGGGGACAGGGGGCACAAGCAATCAGCCCCAGCATTTT.

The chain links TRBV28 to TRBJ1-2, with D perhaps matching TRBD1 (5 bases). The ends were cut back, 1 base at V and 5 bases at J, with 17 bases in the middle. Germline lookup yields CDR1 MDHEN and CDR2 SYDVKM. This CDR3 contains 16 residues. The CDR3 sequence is CASSLLFSMTAYGYTF. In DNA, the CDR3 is TGTGCCAGCAGTTTATTATTTTCGATGACAGCGTATGGCTACACCTTC.

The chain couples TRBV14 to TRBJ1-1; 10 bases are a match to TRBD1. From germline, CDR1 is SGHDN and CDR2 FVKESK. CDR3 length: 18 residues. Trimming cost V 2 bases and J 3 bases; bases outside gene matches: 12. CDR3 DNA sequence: TGTGCCAGCAGCCAACGGGGTACCGGGACAGGGGATCACACTGAAGCTTTCTTT. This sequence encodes CASSQRGTGTGDHTEAFF.

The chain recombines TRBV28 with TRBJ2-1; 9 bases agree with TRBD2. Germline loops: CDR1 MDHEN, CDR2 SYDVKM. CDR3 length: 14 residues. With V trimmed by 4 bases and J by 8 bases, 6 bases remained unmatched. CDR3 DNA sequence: TGTGCCAGCAGTTCCAGCGGGAGGAATGATGAGCAGTTCTTC. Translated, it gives CASSSSGRNDEQFF.

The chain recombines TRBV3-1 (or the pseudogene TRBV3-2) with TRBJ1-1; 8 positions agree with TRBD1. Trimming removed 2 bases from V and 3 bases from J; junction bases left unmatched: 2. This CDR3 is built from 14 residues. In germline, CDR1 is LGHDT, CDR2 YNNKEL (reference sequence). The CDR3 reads CASSQPGGHTEAFF. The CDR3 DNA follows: TGTGCCAGCAGCCAACCAGGGGGCCACACTGAAGCTTTCTTT.

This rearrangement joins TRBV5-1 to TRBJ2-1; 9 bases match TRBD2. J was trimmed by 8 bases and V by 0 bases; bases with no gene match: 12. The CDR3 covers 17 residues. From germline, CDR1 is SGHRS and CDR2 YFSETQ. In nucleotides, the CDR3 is TGCGCCAGCAGCTTGGGTCGCCTAGCGGGAAGTAAAGATGAGCAGTTCTTC. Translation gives CASSLGRLAGSKDEQFF.

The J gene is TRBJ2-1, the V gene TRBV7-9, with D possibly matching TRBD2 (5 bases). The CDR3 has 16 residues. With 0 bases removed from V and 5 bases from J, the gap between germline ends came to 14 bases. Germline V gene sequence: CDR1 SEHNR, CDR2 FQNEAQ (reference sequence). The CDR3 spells CASSLARHSGDNEQFF. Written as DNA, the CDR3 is TGTGCCAGCAGCTTAGCGAGACACTCCGGGGACAATGAGCAGTTCTTC.

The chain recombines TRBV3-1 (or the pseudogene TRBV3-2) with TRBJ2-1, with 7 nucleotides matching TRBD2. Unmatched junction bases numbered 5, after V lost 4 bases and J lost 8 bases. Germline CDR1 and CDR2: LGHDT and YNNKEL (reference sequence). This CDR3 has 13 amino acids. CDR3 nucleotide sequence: TGTGCCAGCAGCCTGCGGGGGTCCGATGAGCAGTTCTTC. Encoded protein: CASSLRGSDEQFF.

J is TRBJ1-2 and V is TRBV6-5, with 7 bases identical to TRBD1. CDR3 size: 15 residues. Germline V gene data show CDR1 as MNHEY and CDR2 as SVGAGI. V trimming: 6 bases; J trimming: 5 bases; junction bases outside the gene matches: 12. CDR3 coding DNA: TGTGCCAGCAGAGACTCACAGGGGTCTGGGTATGGCTACACCTTC. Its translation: CASRDSQGSGYGYTF.

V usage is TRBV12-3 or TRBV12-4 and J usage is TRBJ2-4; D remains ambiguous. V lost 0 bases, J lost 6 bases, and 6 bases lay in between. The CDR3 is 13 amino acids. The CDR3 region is CASSLAPPNIQYF. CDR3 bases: TGTGCCAGCAGTTTAGCTCCTCCAAACATTCAGTACTTC.

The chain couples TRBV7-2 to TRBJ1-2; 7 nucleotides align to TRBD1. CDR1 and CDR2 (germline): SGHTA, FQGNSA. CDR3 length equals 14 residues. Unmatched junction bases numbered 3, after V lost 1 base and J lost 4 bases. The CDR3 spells CASSLGQGGYGYTF. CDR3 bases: TGTGCCAGCAGCTTAGGACAGGGTGGCTATGGCTACACCTTC.

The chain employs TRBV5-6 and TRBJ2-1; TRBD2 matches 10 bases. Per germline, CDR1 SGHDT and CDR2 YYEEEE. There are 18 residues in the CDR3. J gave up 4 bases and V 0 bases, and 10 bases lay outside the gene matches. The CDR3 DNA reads TGTGCCAGCAGCTTGGATTCTAGCGGGGGATTGGGATACAATGAGCAGTTCTTC. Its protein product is CASSLDSSGGLGYNEQFF.

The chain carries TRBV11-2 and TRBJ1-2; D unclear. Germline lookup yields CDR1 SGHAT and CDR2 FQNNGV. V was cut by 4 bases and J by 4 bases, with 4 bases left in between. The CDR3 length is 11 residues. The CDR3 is CASSSRYGYTF. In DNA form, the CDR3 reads TGTGCCAGCAGCTCCCGCTATGGCTACACCTTC.

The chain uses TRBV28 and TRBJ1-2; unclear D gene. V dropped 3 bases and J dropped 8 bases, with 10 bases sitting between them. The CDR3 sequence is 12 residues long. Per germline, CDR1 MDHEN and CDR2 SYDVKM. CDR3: CASSFAGWGYTF. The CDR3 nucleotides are TGTGCCAGCAGTTTCGCGGGATGGGGCTACACCTTC.

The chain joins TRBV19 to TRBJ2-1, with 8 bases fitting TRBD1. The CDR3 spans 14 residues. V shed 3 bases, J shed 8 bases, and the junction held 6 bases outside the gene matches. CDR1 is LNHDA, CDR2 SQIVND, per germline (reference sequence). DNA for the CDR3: TGTGCCAGTAGTATGGGAGGACAGGGCCATGAGCAGTTCTTC. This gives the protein CASSMGGQGHEQFF.

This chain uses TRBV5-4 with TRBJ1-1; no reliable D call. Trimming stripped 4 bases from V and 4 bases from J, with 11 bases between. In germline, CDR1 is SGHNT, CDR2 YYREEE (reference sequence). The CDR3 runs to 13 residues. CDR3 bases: TGTGCCAGCAGCACCGACTTTGGCACTGAAGCTTTCTTT. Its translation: CASSTDFGTEAFF.

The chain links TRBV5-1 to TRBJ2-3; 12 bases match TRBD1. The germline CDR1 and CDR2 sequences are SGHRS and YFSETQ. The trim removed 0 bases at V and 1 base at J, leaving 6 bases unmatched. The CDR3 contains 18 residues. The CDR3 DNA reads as TGCGCCAGCAGCTTGGCCGGGACAGGGGGCGGGGGCACAGATACGCAGTATTTT. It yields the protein CASSLAGTGGGGTDTQYF.

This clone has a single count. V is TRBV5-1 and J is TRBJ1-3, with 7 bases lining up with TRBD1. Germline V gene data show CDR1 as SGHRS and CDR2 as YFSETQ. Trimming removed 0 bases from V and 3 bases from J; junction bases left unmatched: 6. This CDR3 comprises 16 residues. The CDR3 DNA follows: TGCGCCAGCAGCTTGGAGGGACAGCAACTTGGAAACACCATATATTTT. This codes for CASSLEGQQLGNTIYF.

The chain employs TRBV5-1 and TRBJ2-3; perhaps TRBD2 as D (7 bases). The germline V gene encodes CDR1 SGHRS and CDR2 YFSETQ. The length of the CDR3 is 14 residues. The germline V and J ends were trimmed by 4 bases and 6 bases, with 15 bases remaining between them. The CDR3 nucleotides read TGCGCCAGCAGCCCGGCACGGGGGGCTGATACGCAGTATTTT. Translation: CASSPARGADTQYF.

The CDR3 sequence is CASSSGQGIQPQHF. The DNA of the CDR3 is TGTGCCAGCAGTTCGGGACAGGGAATTCAGCCCCAGCATTTT. V is TRBV27 and J is TRBJ1-5; TRBD1 agrees at 9 bases. Germline CDR1 reads MNHEY; CDR2 reads SMNVEV (reference sequence). J lost 6 bases, V lost 4 bases, and 4 bases had no gene match. This CDR3 region has 14 residues.

The CDR3 nucleotides are TGTGCCAGCTCCCCTTCGGGGCGGAGGGATGAAAAACTGTTTTTT. This encodes CASSPSGRRDEKLFF. The rearrangement joins TRBV27 to TRBJ1-4; weak D call: TRBD1 (5 bases). The CDR3 spans 15 residues. Trimming pared 8 bases from V and 6 bases from J, leaving 19 bases between. Germline V gene sequence: CDR1 MNHEY, CDR2 SMNVEV (reference sequence).

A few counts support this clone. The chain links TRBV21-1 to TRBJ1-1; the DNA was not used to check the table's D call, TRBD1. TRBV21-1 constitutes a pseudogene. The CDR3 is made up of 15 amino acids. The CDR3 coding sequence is TGTGCCAGCAGCAACTACAGGGCAAAGAACACTGAAGCTTTCTTT. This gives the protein CASSNYRAKNTEAFF.